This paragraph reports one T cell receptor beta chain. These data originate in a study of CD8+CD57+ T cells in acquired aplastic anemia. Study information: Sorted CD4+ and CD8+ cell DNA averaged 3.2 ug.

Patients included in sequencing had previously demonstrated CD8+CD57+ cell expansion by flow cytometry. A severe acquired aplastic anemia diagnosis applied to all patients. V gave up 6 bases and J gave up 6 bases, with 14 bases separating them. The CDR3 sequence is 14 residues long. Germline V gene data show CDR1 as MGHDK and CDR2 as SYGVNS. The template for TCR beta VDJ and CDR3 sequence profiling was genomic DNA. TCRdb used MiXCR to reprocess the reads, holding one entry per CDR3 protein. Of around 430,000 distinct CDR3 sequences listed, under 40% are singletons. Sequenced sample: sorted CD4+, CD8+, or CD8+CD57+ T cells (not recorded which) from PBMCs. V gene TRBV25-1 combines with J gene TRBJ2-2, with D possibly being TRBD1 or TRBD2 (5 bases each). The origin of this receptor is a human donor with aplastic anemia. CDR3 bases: TGTGCCAGCAGCGTAGGGGAGCGTCCCGGGGAGCTGTTTTTT. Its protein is CASSVGERPGELFF.